The sequence of this T cell receptor (beta chain) was determined in a study of metastatic and nonmetastatic thyroid tumors. About the study: Thyroid patients, malignant and benign, had repertoires compared across blood and tumor or nodule tissue.

Until they underwent thyroid surgery, no patient had received any treatment. Study results and limitations: The reported finding was significantly higher TCR beta diversity in malignant thyroid tumors relative to benign nodules, in blood and tumor.

In the authors' methods: What underpinned the distant-metastasis classifier for papillary thyroid cancer was the set of CDR3 differences across clinicopathological groups. From the PCR reads, TCRdb re-called clones with MiXCR. The V and J calls come from TCRdb's annotation, not from the publication. The sample gives about 41,000 clones, roughly 26% of which show up once; more than 12% is in the top ten. A word on this clone: The antigen is unknown.

The TCR comes from a female donor with papillary thyroid cancer or a benign thyroid nodule (not recorded which). Some clones in this sample may be carry-over from other donors' samples. Input material: tumor tissue.

The CDR3 is CASSNGDSSYEQYF. Here the CDR3 DNA reads TGTGCCAGCAGCAATGGGGACAGCTCCTACGAGCAGTACTTC. The V gene is TRBV11-2, the J gene TRBJ2-7; 7 bases match TRBD1. Trimming took 5 bases from V and 0 from J; bases not matched to a gene: 4. Per the germline V gene, CDR1 is SGHAT and CDR2 is FQNNGV. There are 14 residues in the CDR3.